This TCR beta chain was obtained from a study of blood T cells in healthy people across ages. Together with a sample-barcoded 5' primer, a J-beta primer mix was included in a second PCR lasting about 6 to 11 cycles. All samples gave at least 2.5 million CDR3-containing paired-end reads. MiXCR, applied by TCRdb to the 5' RACE reads, yields one record per CDR3 protein. The table shows approximately 940,000 distinct CDR3 sequences, with 48% occurring only once. To note about this clonotype: Its antigen is currently unknown. Being one base from a much bigger clone, this may be a read error.

Study-wide points: Older age went with lower TCR beta diversity per million T cells, in a roughly linear way. As naive T cell percentage varied, TCR beta diversity correlated strongly with it. The authors considered diversity estimates from one million T cells to be underestimates.

CDR3 length equals 15 residues. CDR1 DFQATT and CDR2 SNEGSKA come from the germline V gene (reference sequence). V dropped 3 bases and J dropped 0 bases, with 14 bases sitting between them. The sequence derives from a man under 40 in good health. The genes are TRBV20-1 and TRBJ1-1, with D unresolved. The sequenced material came from blood. CDR3 DNA sequence: TGCAGTGCTAGTAGTGGTGGACGGATGAACACTGAAGCTTTCTTT. Its translation: CSASSGGRMNTEAFF.